Following are 13 T cell receptor beta chains from one sample sequenced in a study of spatial heterogeneity in lung cancer. Specified time point: blood taken at disease recurrence. The authors sequenced whole RNA from tumor, nontumor lung or frozen PBMC without sorting. TCRdb ran MiXCR on the 5' RACE reads and lists one entry per CDR3 protein. The repertoire holds 9,000 or so distinct CDR3 sequences, with around 4.2% as singletons. This specimen consisted of PBMCs, obtained at recurrence. The receptor source for this set is a female donor with early-stage non-small cell lung cancer.

The table lists this clonotype with many counts. Sequence at one end of the junction differs from germline and may be a read error. Being off target in a library aimed at alpha chains, this beta chain has a size of little meaning. This chain joins TRBV28 and TRBJ1-5; no clear D gene. The CDR3 length is 14 residues. Germline V gene data show CDR1 as MDHEN and CDR2 as SYDVKM. CDR3 DNA sequence: TGTGCCAGCAGTTTATCCCTTAGCCATCAGCCCCAGCATTTT. Translation: CASSLSLSHQPQHF.

This clonotype appeared a few times. This beta chain represents an off-target read in a library built for alpha chains; its size is of limited meaning. V is TRBV5-1 and J is TRBJ2-3; 7 bases fit TRBD2. This CDR3 has 13 amino acids. V trimming: 7 bases; J trimming: 0 bases; junction bases outside the gene matches: 2. Per germline, CDR1 SGHRS and CDR2 YFSETQ. The CDR3 spells CASGGVSTDTQYF. The CDR3 nucleotides read TGCGCCAGCGGGGGGGTGAGCACAGATACGCAGTATTTT. Full variable domain (rest looked up from reference TRBV5-1 and TRBJ2-3): KAGVTQTPRYLIKTRGQQVTLSCSPISGHRSVSWYQQTPGQGLQFLFEYFSETQRNKGNFPGRFSGRQFSNSRSEMNVSTLELGDSALYLCASGGVSTDTQYFGPGTRLTVL.

The table lists this clonotype with many counts. The library was prepared for alpha chains; this beta chain is a stray read, so its frequency means little. This chain links TRBV29-1 with TRBJ1-1, with D perhaps matching TRBD1 (6 bases). CDR1 and CDR2 (germline): SQVTM, ANQGSEA. V was pared by 4 bases and J by 3 bases, with 18 bases between. The CDR3 covers 15 residues. The CDR3 is CSVAYGQGGDTEAFF. The CDR3 DNA reads TGCAGCGTTGCGTACGGACAAGGGGGGGACACTGAAGCTTTCTTT.

The sample holds a few counts of this clonotype. The library was designed around alpha chains, so this beta chain is a stray read whose abundance carries little weight. V gene TRBV12-3 or TRBV12-4 combines with J gene TRBJ2-2; D is possibly TRBD1 or TRBD2 (5 bases each). The V gene lost 3 bases and the J gene lost 2 bases, with 16 bases spanning the gap. The CDR3 has 17 residues. The CDR3 spells CASSLRLGTFNTGELFF. The CDR3 DNA reads TGTGCCAGCAGTTTGAGGTTGGGGACCTTCAACACCGGGGAGCTGTTTTTT.

Judged by abundance, this clonotype is medium-sized (0.01 to 0.1%). Found in a library prepared for alpha chains, this beta chain is an off-target read, and its abundance has little meaning. The CDR3 coding sequence is TGCAGTGCCAGGACTAGCGGGAACACCGGGGAGCTGTTTTTT. Translating it yields CSARTSGNTGELFF. The rearrangement joins TRBV20-1 to TRBJ2-2; 10 bases match TRBD2. The junction had 2 bases not matched to a gene; V was cut back by 6 bases and J by 1 base. The CDR3 extends over 14 amino acids. Germline CDR1 reads DFQATT; CDR2 reads SNEGSKA (reference sequence).

In its sample, this clonotype was seen many times. This beta chain is an off-target read within a library intended for alpha chains, so its frequency means little. The CDR3 DNA sequence: TGTGCCAGCAGTGGGGGTCCGTCTGAAGCTTTCTTT. The encoded protein is CASSGGPSEAFF. The chain uses TRBV6-2 or TRBV6-3 and TRBJ1-1; D possibly corresponds to TRBD1 (5 bases). V gave up 5 bases and J gave up 6 bases, with 10 bases separating them. Germline V gene data show CDR1 as MNHEY and CDR2 as SVGEGT. The CDR3 consists of 12 residues.

This clonotype showed up many times. Little can be read into the size of this beta chain, an off-target read in a library designed for alpha chains. The rearrangement joins TRBV7-9 to TRBJ2-5, with D possibly being TRBD1 (6 bases). Germline CDR1 and CDR2: SEHNR and FQNEAQ (reference sequence). Trimming left V 2 bases short and J 1 base short, with 11 bases between. The length of the CDR3 is 15 residues. This CDR3 reads CASSLKVDSQETQYF. The CDR3 nucleotides read TGTGCCAGCAGCTTAAAAGTGGACAGCCAAGAGACCCAGTACTTC.

This clonotype appeared many times. This beta chain slipped into a library made for alpha chains as a stray read, so its size is not meaningful. This sequence joins TRBV30 and TRBJ1-6; a weak D match, TRBD1 (6 bases). Germline CDR1 is GTSNPN and CDR2 is SVGIG (reference sequence). This CDR3 region has 14 residues. The CDR3: CALESGAYNSPLHF. The DNA of the CDR3 is TGTGCGCTGGAATCGGGGGCTTATAATTCACCCCTCCACTTT.

By sample fraction, this clonotype is medium-sized. Because the library targeted alpha chains, this beta chain is an off-target read whose size means little. V usage is TRBV29-1 and J usage is TRBJ2-1, with D hard to call. The CDR3 extends over 14 amino acids. V lost 5 bases and J 3 bases, leaving 14 bases between the germline ends. The germline V gene has CDR1 SQVTM and CDR2 ANQGSEA. The CDR3 loop is CSVTGRLNYNEQFF. DNA for the CDR3: TGCAGCGTTACGGGCCGGTTAAACTACAATGAGCAGTTCTTC.

This clonotype has at least ten counts. Because this beta chain is a stray read in a library intended to capture alpha chains, its abundance should not be given much weight. The chain has TRBV28 and TRBJ2-3; TRBD1 matches 8 bases. Per the germline V gene, CDR1 is MDHEN and CDR2 is SYDVKM. The CDR3 is 16 residues long. V shed 4 bases and J 4 bases; nucleotides not matched to a gene: 10. CDR3 sequence (DNA): TGTGCCAGCAGTTCCCCTAGGACAGGGATATCAGATACGCAGTATTTT. This sequence encodes CASSSPRTGISDTQYF.

This clonotype has ten or more counts. A library prepared for alpha chains yielded this beta chain as an off-target read; its size is of little meaning. The rearrangement uses TRBV5-4 and TRBJ2-1, with D perhaps TRBD2 (6 bases). The germline V gene encodes CDR1 SGHNT and CDR2 YYREEE (reference sequence). The CDR3 covers 16 residues. Trimming took off 4 bases at V and 5 bases at J, with 19 bases between the two ends. CDR3 sequence reads: CASSRPDGSGDNEQFF. For the CDR3, the DNA is TGTGCCAGCAGCCGACCCGACGGGAGCGGCGACAATGAGCAGTTCTTC. Full variable domain (outside the CDR3, taken from reference TRBV5-4 and TRBJ2-1): ETGVTQSPTHLIKTRGQQVTLRCSSQSGHNTVSWYQQALGQGPQFIFQYYREEENGRGNFPPRFSGLQFPNYSSELNVNALELDDSALYLCASSRPDGSGDNEQFFGPGTRLTVL.

This clonotype was seen at least ten times. Because the library targeted alpha chains, this beta chain is an off-target read whose size means little. V and J are TRBV7-8 and TRBJ2-5, with D possibly being TRBD2 (5 bases). The CDR3 spans 17 residues. Germline CDR1 and CDR2: SGHVS and FQNEAQ. Trimming cost V 6 bases and J 5 bases, with 25 bases left between them. In nucleotides, the CDR3 is TGTGCCAGCAGTCCTCCCCTCCGAGAACTAGGATCTGAGACCCAGTACTTC. This sequence encodes CASSPPLRELGSETQYF.

This clonotype was recorded many times. This beta chain lies outside the target of a library built for alpha chains; its clone size means little. The chain recombines TRBV20-1 with TRBJ2-7, with TRBD2 matching 9 bases. The CDR3 covers 16 residues. The junction had 19 bases not matched to a gene; V was cut back by 6 bases and J by 7 bases. Germline V gene lookup returns CDR1 DFQATT and CDR2 SNEGSKA (reference sequence). CDR3 DNA: TGCAGTGCCGGTGGCGGGCTAGCGGGACCGGCGAGAGAGCAGTACTTC. This codes for CSAGGGLAGPAREQYF.